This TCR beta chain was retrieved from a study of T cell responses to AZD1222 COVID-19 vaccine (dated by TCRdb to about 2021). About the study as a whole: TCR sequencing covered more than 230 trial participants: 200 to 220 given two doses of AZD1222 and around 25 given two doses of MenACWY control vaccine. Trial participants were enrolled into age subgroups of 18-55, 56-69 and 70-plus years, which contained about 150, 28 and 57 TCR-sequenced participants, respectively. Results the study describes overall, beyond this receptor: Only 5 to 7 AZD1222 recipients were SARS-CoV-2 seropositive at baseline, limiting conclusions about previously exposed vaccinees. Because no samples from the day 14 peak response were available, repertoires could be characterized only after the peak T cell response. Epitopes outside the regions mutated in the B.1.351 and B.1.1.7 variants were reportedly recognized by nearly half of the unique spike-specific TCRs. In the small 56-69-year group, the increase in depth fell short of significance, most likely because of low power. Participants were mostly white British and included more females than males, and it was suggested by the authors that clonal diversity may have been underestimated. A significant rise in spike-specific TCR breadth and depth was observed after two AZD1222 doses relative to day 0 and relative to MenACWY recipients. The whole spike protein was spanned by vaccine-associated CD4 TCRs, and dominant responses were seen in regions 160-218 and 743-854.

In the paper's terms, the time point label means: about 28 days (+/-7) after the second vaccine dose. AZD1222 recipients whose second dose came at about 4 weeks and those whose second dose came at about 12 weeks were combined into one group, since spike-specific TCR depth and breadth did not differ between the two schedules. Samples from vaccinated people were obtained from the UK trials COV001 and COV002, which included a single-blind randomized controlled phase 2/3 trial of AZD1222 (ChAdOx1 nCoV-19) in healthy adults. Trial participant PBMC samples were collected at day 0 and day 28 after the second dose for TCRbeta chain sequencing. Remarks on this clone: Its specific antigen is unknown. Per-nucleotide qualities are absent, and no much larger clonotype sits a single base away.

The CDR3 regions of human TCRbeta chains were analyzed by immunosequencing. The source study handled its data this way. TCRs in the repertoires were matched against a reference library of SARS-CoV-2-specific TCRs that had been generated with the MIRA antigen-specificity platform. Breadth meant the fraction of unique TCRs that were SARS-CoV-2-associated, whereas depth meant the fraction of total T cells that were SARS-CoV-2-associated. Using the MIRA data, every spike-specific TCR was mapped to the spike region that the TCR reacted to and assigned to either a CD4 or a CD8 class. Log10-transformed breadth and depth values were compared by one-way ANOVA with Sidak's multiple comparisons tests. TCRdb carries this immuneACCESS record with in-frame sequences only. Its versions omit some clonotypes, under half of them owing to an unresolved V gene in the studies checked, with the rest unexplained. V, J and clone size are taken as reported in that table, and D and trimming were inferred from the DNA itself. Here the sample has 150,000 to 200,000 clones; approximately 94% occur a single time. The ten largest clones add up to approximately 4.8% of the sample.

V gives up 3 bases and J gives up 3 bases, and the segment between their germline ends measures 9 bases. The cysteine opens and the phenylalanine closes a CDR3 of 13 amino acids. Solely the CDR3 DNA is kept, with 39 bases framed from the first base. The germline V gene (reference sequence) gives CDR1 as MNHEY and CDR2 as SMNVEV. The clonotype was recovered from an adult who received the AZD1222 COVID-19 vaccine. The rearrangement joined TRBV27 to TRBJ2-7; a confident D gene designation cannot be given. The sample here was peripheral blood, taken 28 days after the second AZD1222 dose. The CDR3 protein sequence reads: CASSFHRDYEQYF. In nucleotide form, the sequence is TGTGCCAGCAGTTTTCACAGAGACTACGAGCAGTACTTC.